This TCR beta chain was recorded in a study of blood T cell repertoires in COVID-19. As for the study in general: Sites in the United States, Italy and Spain provided acute and convalescent COVID-19 samples.

The CDR3 loop spans 13 amino acids. Trimming stripped 5 bases from V and 3 bases from J, with 10 bases between. A single count supports this clone. Residents of over 20 US areas, aged roughly 18 to 89 years, made up the participants. Two negative PCRs, clearance, or symptom resolution characterized the recovered Cohort 3 donors. Authors' data handling: Amplification of reference gene primers provided the estimated nucleated cell counts. Sequencing used immunoSEQ multiplex PCR; TCRdb keeps in-frame clones, though not all of them. V and J calls and clone size are copied from that table; D and trimming were computed from the DNA. The table lists 350,000 to 400,000 clones, about 90% of them singletons, with 1.5% to 2% in the top ten.

The receptor comes from a young woman who had recovered from COVID-19. Material for sequencing was PBMCs or T cells enriched from blood (not recorded which). The chain employs TRBV12-3 or TRBV12-4 and TRBJ2-5, with D possibly being TRBD2 (6 bases). Here the CDR3 reads CASSGTFKETQYF. The CDR3 DNA sequence: TGTGCCAGCAGTGGGACTTTCAAAGAGACCCAGTACTTC.